Listed below are T cell receptor beta chains from one sample, sequenced in a study of T cells after yellow fever vaccination. TCRdb ran MiXCR on the 5' RACE reads and lists one entry per CDR3 protein. Here the sample spans about 500,000 distinct CDR3 sequences, around 16% being singletons. Material: PBMCs, obtained 5 days after the first yellow fever vaccination. These receptors all stem from a man in his late teens or twenties who received the YFV17D yellow fever vaccine. The CDR3 runs from the conserved cysteine through the conserved F or W. The D gene is left open where the match is weak. Expanded clones are given a class, and other clones once, few, many or no size at all.

cdr3_length	d_call	v_call	clone_size	j_call	cdr3_nt	cdr3_aa
14	.	TRBV10-3	many	TRBJ1-4	TGTGCCATCAGTGAGTCTGGAGGGGAGGAAAAACTGTTTTTT	CAISESGGEEKLFF
16	.	TRBV9	.	TRBJ2-3	TGTGCCAGCAGCGTTAGTTCGAGCCGAGGGGCAGATACGCAGTATTTT	CASSVSSSRGADTQYF
14	.	TRBV20-1	few	TRBJ2-7	TGCAGTGCTAAAACAGGGCGGCGAACCTACGAGCAGTACTTC	CSAKTGRRTYEQYF
15	TRBD2	TRBV11-2	many	TRBJ2-7	TGTGCCAGCAGCTTGGGGCGGGGGGCCACCTACGAGCAGTACTTC	CASSLGRGATYEQYF
16	.	TRBV10-3	.	TRBJ2-7	TGTGCCATCAGTGAGTCGAAGGAGGGCAGGCCCTACGAGCAGTACTTC	CAISESKEGRPYEQYF
15	TRBD1	TRBV7-2	.	TRBJ1-1	TGTGCCAGCAGCGCACTGGAGGGGGCCTGGGCTGAAGCTTTCTTT	CASSALEGAWAEAFF
15	TRBD2	TRBV20-1	.	TRBJ2-3	TGCAGTGCACCCCTAGCGGGGGGGTCGGCGGATACGCAGTATTTT	CSAPLAGGSADTQYF
21	.	TRBV13	few	TRBJ2-2	TGTGCCAGCAGCCTTGTATACCTGACCCGGGGAGGATTGTCAATAACCGGGGAGCTGTTTTTT	CASSLVYLTRGGLSITGELFF
14	.	TRBV27	few	TRBJ1-5	TGTGCCAGCAGTTCAGGGGTGGCAAATCAGCCCCAGCATTTT	CASSSGVANQPQHF
15	.	TRBV4-1	few	TRBJ2-6	TGCGCCAGCAGCCAAGGTACCTCTGGGGCCAACGTCCTGACTTTC	CASSQGTSGANVLTF
17	TRBD1	TRBV6-2/TRBV6-3	.	TRBJ2-2	TGTGCCAGCAGCCAGGATCCCGGGACAGGCGTGACCGGGGAGCTGTTTTTT	CASSQDPGTGVTGELFF
15	TRBD1	TRBV5-4	.	TRBJ2-1	TGTGCCAGCAGCCCCGGACAGGGTATGCACAATGAGCAGTTCTTC	CASSPGQGMHNEQFF
12	.	TRBV30	.	TRBJ1-1	TGTGCCTGGAGTCGGATGAACACTGAAGCTTTCTTT	CAWSRMNTEAFF
15	TRBD1	TRBV3-1	.	TRBJ1-1	TGTGCCAGCAGCCACCGACAGGGGGCGAGGACTGAAGCTTTCTTT	CASSHRQGARTEAFF
14	.	TRBV12-3/TRBV12-4	many	TRBJ2-5	TGTGCCAGCAGTTTAGCGGGGGGGCCGGAGACCCAGTACTTC	CASSLAGGPETQYF